What follows describes a single TCR beta chain. Its antigen is undetermined. This specimen belongs to a study of shared clonotypes between healthy human individuals. Findings and caveats of the study: Across a few donors, naive CD4 shared roughly 5%, naive CD8 around 3.8%, memory CD4 over 2%, memory CD8 about 0.4%.

Every donor, a Caucasian adult, lived in Nashville, Tennessee. The J segment lost 12 bases and the V segment lost 5 bases, leaving 10 bases of the junction unmatched. CDR1 is SGHRS and CDR2 is YFSETQ in the germline V gene. The CDR3 contains 13 residues. Data came from immunoSEQ multiplex PCR; TCRdb stores just in-frame clones and leaves some out. The sample carries 2 million or so clones, roughly 95% recorded once. The J gene is TRBJ2-1, the V gene TRBV5-1, with TRBD2 matching 8 bases. This receptor was identified in a man in his late teens or twenties in good health. The sample taken for sequencing was naive CD4+ T cells sorted from blood. The subset here: CD45RA+ positively selected. The CDR3 DNA reads TGCGCCAGCAGGGCAACGGGAGGGTCTTGGCAGTTCTTC. Protein product: CASRATGGSWQFF.